The 23 T cell receptor beta chains below all came from one sample that was sequenced in a study of T cell responses to AZD1222 COVID-19 vaccine. TCRdb keeps only in-frame clones here, not all; method: immunoSEQ multiplex PCR. The sample contains some 120,000 clones, around 90% of which appear only once. The specimen was peripheral blood, collected on day 0 of AZD1222 vaccination. Receptors were obtained from an adult in good health.

This clone was seen more than once but under ten times. Written as DNA, the CDR3 is TGCAGCGTTGCCCAGGGATCGGGCTACGAGCAGTACTTC. Translation gives CSVAQGSGYEQYF. This rearrangement joins TRBV29-1 to TRBJ2-7; D may be TRBD1 (5 bases). CDR3 length equals 13 residues. CDR1 and CDR2 (germline): SQVTM, ANQGSEA. The germline V and J ends were trimmed by 4 bases and 3 bases, with 13 bases remaining between them.

This CDR3 is CASSVGTNQETQYF. For the CDR3, the DNA is TGTGCCAGCAGCGTAGGGACAAACCAAGAGACCCAGTACTTC. The V gene is TRBV9, the J gene TRBJ2-5; D possibly corresponds to TRBD1 (5 bases). CDR1 is SGDLS, CDR2 YYNGEE, per germline. The CDR3 spans 14 residues. The V end was cut by 0 bases, the J end by 0 bases, with 6 bases between.

V is TRBV5-1 and J is TRBJ2-7; D uncertain. The germline V gene encodes CDR1 SGHRS and CDR2 YFSETQ. The V and J ends lost 0 bases and 6 bases respectively, with 10 bases between them. The CDR3 contains 13 residues. The CDR3 protein is CASSLAQDGEQYF. CDR3 bases: TGCGCCAGCAGCTTGGCGCAGGACGGCGAGCAGTACTTC.

This clone came up once. J is TRBJ2-4 and V is TRBV6-5; D gene unclear. The germline gives CDR1 MNHEY, CDR2 SVGAGI. CDR3 size: 11 residues. V dropped 6 bases and J dropped 3 bases, with 3 bases sitting between them. The CDR3: CASRYKNIQYF. The CDR3 region has the DNA TGTGCCAGCAGATACAAAAACATTCAGTACTTC.

The chain combines TRBV7-9 with TRBJ1-1; the D is unclear. Germline V gene sequence: CDR1 SEHNR, CDR2 FQNEAQ (reference sequence). Trimming stripped 3 bases from V and 1 base from J, with 9 bases between. The CDR3 loop spans 14 amino acids. CDR3 residues: CASSFLQGNTEAFF. CDR3 nucleotides: TGTGCCAGCAGCTTTCTACAAGGGAACACTGAAGCTTTCTTT.

The rearrangement uses TRBV4-1 and TRBJ1-1; D unresolved. The CDR3 extends over 14 amino acids. The germline CDR1 and CDR2 sequences are MGHRA and YSYEKL. With 0 bases removed from V and 6 bases from J, the gap between germline ends came to 11 bases. The CDR3 DNA is TGCGCCAGCAGCCAAGATAGGTGGGGTTCTGAAGCTTTCTTT. It encodes CASSQDRWGSEAFF.

The genes are TRBV28 and TRBJ1-1, with D possibly matching TRBD1 (5 bases). The CDR3 sequence is 14 residues long. Trimming took off 5 bases at V and 6 bases at J, with 16 bases between the two ends. The V gene's germline CDR1 is MDHEN and CDR2 SYDVKM. CDR3 sequence: CASSQPQGFAEAFF. For the CDR3, the DNA is TGTGCCAGCAGTCAACCCCAGGGTTTTGCTGAAGCTTTCTTT.

The V and J genes are TRBV6-5 and TRBJ1-1; 8 nucleotides match TRBD1. The CDR3 is made up of 13 amino acids. Per germline, CDR1 MNHEY and CDR2 SVGAGI. V dropped 7 bases and J dropped 5; count of bases not matched to a gene: 6. The CDR3 DNA reads TGTGCCAGCAAACGACAGGGGACTACTGAAGCTTTCTTT. Encoded protein: CASKRQGTTEAFF.

The chain carries TRBV12-3 or TRBV12-4 and TRBJ2-1, with D unresolved. The V gene lost 6 bases and the J gene lost 7 bases, with 7 bases spanning the gap. The CDR3 sequence is 11 residues long. The CDR3 protein is CASRGVNEQFF. In DNA, the CDR3 is TGTGCCAGCAGGGGTGTAAATGAGCAGTTCTTC.

V gene TRBV12-3 or TRBV12-4 combines with J gene TRBJ2-5; D perhaps matches TRBD2 (5 bases). This CDR3 region has 13 residues. V lost 6 bases, J lost 5 bases, and 13 bases lay in between. The CDR3 region has the DNA TGTGCCAGCAGCCTCCCTAGGAGGGAGACCCAGTACTTC. Translated: CASSLPRRETQYF.

This clone was observed a handful of times. The CDR3 DNA is TGTGCCTGGAGTAGGGACAGGGTGGCCTACGAGCAGTACTTC. It yields the protein CAWSRDRVAYEQYF. This sequence joins TRBV30 and TRBJ2-7; 9 bases match TRBD1. Looked up from germline, CDR1 is GTSNPN and CDR2 is SVGIG (reference sequence). The CDR3 extends over 14 amino acids. V dropped 2 bases and J dropped 2; count of bases not matched to a gene: 4. The full variable domain, its missing parts supplied by reference TRBV30 and TRBJ2-7, is SQTIHQWPATLVQPVGSPLSLECTVEGTSNPNLYWYRQAAGRGLQLLFYSVGIGQISSEVPQNLSASRPQDRQFILSSKKLLLSDSGFYLCAWSRDRVAYEQYFGPGTRLTVT.

The chain links TRBV30 to TRBJ1-6; D not certain. This CDR3 has 16 amino acids. Germline V lookup: CDR1 GTSNPN, CDR2 SVGIG (reference sequence). V was trimmed by 2 bases and J by 0 bases, leaving 11 bases between them. The chain's CDR3 is CAWSSGLGSYNSPLHF. As DNA, the CDR3 is TGTGCCTGGAGTTCGGGGTTAGGCTCCTATAATTCACCCCTCCACTTT.

This chain uses TRBV5-1 with TRBJ1-4; 7 bases line up with TRBD1. CDR1 and CDR2 from the germline V gene are SGHRS and YFSETQ. The length of the CDR3 is 14 residues. V shed 4 bases and J 7 bases; nucleotides not matched to a gene: 7. The CDR3 region has the DNA TGCGCCAGCAGCACAGGGGTGGTTCGTGAAAAACTGTTTTTT. Translation: CASSTGVVREKLFF.

This clone was found once. The genes are TRBV25-1 and TRBJ2-2; D possibly corresponds to TRBD1 (6 bases). This CDR3 is 16 amino acids long. Germline-derived CDR1 and CDR2 are MGHDK and SYGVNS. Trimming removed 2 bases from V and 0 bases from J, with 10 bases in between. In DNA form, the CDR3 reads TGTGCCAGCAGTGAAAAACAGGGTCCGAACACCGGGGAGCTGTTTTTT. This translates into CASSEKQGPNTGELFF. Using reference TRBV25-1 and TRBJ2-2 for the parts outside the CDR3, the full variable domain is EADIYQTPRYLVIGTGKKITLECSQTMGHDKMYWYQQDPGMELHLIHYSYGVNSTEKGDLSSESTVSRIRTEHFPLTLESARPSHTSQYLCASSEKQGPNTGELFFGEGSRLTVL.

The chain recombines TRBV6-5 with TRBJ1-2; no firm D call. V was pared by 5 bases and J by 2 bases, with 9 bases between. This CDR3 has 13 amino acids. CDR1 and CDR2 from the germline V gene are MNHEY and SVGAGI. The CDR3 region is CASSPTINYGYTF. CDR3 nucleotides: TGTGCCAGCAGTCCCACAATAAACTATGGCTACACCTTC.

The chain links TRBV19 to TRBJ2-1; D call uncertain. The CDR3 has 12 residues. Germline lookup yields CDR1 LNHDA and CDR2 SQIVND (reference sequence). V lost 3 bases to trimming and J lost 1 base, with 1 base between them. Here the CDR3 reads CASSISYNEQFF. CDR3 bases: TGTGCCAGTAGTATTTCCTACAATGAGCAGTTCTTC.

The chain is built from TRBV30 and TRBJ1-1; TRBD1 might be the D (6 bases). V gave up 6 bases and J gave up 6 bases, with 23 bases separating them. This CDR3 has 15 residues. CDR1 is GTSNPN, CDR2 SVGIG, per germline (reference sequence). The CDR3 reads CACPGGGRDGPEAFF. The CDR3 bases are TGTGCCTGCCCGGGGGGCGGCAGGGATGGGCCTGAAGCTTTCTTT.

The chain joins TRBV11-3 to TRBJ2-1, with 11 positions matching TRBD2. Trimming removed 5 bases from V and 4 bases from J; junction bases left unmatched: 7. The germline gives CDR1 SGHNT, CDR2 YENEEA. The CDR3 has 16 amino acids. In nucleotides, the CDR3 is TGTGCCAGCAGCACGACTAGCGGGGACAGATACAATGAGCAGTTCTTC. Protein product: CASSTTSGDRYNEQFF.

V is TRBV10-3 and J is TRBJ2-7; D is possibly TRBD1 (6 bases). V was cut by 10 bases and J by 2 bases, with 18 bases left in between. Looked up from germline, CDR1 is ENHRY and CDR2 is SYGVKD. The CDR3 is 14 amino acids. The CDR3 reads CATTLPGQTYEQYF. CDR3 nucleotide sequence: TGTGCCACAACCCTCCCGGGACAAACCTACGAGCAGTACTTC.

CDR3 nucleotide sequence: TGTGCCAGCAGTTTAGACAGGATGACCTACGAGCAGTACTTC. Translation gives CASSLDRMTYEQYF. The rearrangement uses TRBV27 and TRBJ2-7; D possibly corresponds to TRBD1 (6 bases). V was cut by 2 bases and J by 2 bases, with 10 bases left in between. The germline V gene has CDR1 MNHEY and CDR2 SMNVEV (reference sequence). There are 14 residues in the CDR3.

This chain uses TRBV11-2 with TRBJ2-5, with 11 positions matching TRBD2. J was trimmed by 5 bases and V by 3 bases; bases with no gene match: 8. The CDR3 totals 16 residues. Germline-derived CDR1 and CDR2 are SGHAT and FQNNGV. The CDR3 nucleotides are TGTGCCAGCAGCTTTATTAGCGGGGGGGCCTGGGAGACCCAGTACTTC. It codes for CASSFISGGAWETQYF. The variable domain in full, completed from reference TRBV11-2 and TRBJ2-5, reads EAGVAQSPRYKIIEKRQSVAFWCNPISGHATLYWYQQILGQGPKLLIQFQNNGVVDDSQLPKDRFSAERLKGVDSTLKIQPAKLEDSAVYLCASSFISGGAWETQYFGPGTRLLVL.

CDR3 sequence: CASSILRARNQPQHF. In nucleotides, the CDR3 is TGTGCCAGTAGTATCCTACGGGCGCGCAATCAGCCCCAGCATTTT. This rearrangement joins TRBV19 to TRBJ1-5; D unresolved. CDR3 length equals 15 residues. In germline, CDR1 is LNHDA, CDR2 SQIVND (reference sequence). V was clipped by 3 bases and J by 2 bases, with 11 bases between them.

The rearrangement links TRBV28 to TRBJ1-1; no clear D. Germline lookup yields CDR1 MDHEN and CDR2 SYDVKM. The ends were cut back, 5 bases at V and 1 base at J, with 5 bases in the middle. The CDR3 runs 12 residues. CDR3 residues: CASSQTNTEAFF. The CDR3 DNA reads as TGTGCCAGCAGTCAAACGAACACTGAAGCTTTCTTT.